The 3 T cell receptor beta chains in this list originate from one sample, sequenced in a study of shared clonotypes between healthy human individuals. Sequencing was performed with immunoSEQ multiplex PCR; in TCRdb, only in-frame clones are kept and a portion is missing. This table holds about 1 million clones, approximately 68% found once. The sequenced sample consisted of memory CD4+ T cells sorted from blood. As to subset: CD45RA-negative fraction. These receptors were collected from a man between 18 and 29 years old in good health.

The V gene is TRBV6-1, the J gene TRBJ1-5, with a tentative D call TRBD1 (6 bases). Germline-derived CDR1 and CDR2 are MNHNS and SASEGT. The CDR3 has 16 residues. Trimming took 4 bases from V and 1 from J, leaving 14 bases between them. CDR3 sequence: CASSGGGSGSNQPQHF. The DNA for the CDR3 is TGTGCCAGCAGTGGGGGGGGCTCTGGGAGCAATCAGCCCCAGCATTTT.

This chain joins TRBV7-8 and TRBJ2-7, with 8 bases fitting TRBD1. The trim removed 6 bases at V and 2 bases at J, leaving 6 bases unmatched. In germline, CDR1 is SGHVS, CDR2 FQNEAQ. CDR3 length: 14 amino acids. The CDR3 coding sequence is TGTGCCAGCAGACTGGGACAGGCCGCCTACGAGCAGTACTTC. It codes for CASRLGQAAYEQYF.

This chain joins TRBV11-3 and TRBJ2-5; D might be TRBD1 or TRBD2, each matching 5 bases. Germline lookup yields CDR1 SGHNT and CDR2 YENEEA. V was shortened by 2 bases and J by 3 bases, with 10 bases between the two germline ends. This CDR3 is 14 amino acids long. CDR3 amino acids: CASSLRGREETQYF. CDR3 nucleotide sequence: TGTGCCAGCAGCTTACGGGGACGTGAAGAGACCCAGTACTTC.